The 20 T cell receptor beta chains listed next were all sequenced from one sample in a study of T cell repertoires in cytomegalovirus infection. TCRdb reanalysed the reads using MiXCR and keeps one entry per CDR3 protein. The sample lists 62,000 or so distinct CDR3 sequences, over 20% occurring once. The antigens these receptors bind are not known. The material sequenced was CD8+ T cells from cultured PBMCs, taken from culture after CMV antigen stimulation. These receptors came from a human donor in good health (CMV status not recorded). Some clones in this sample may be carry-over from other donors' samples.

This chain uses TRBV20-1 with TRBJ2-7; D unclear. Germline V gene sequence: CDR1 DFQATT, CDR2 SNEGSKA (reference sequence). The CDR3 runs 13 residues. Trimming removed 1 base at V and 3 bases at J, with 10 bases between. The DNA for the CDR3 is TGCAGTGCTAGAGCTGGACGGTTCTACGAGCAGTACTTC. Its translation is CSARAGRFYEQYF.

This clonotype was found a few times. The rearrangement uses TRBV4-1 and TRBJ1-2, with a weak D call TRBD1 (6 bases). The germline V gene has CDR1 MGHRA and CDR2 YSYEKL. Trimming removed 1 base at V and 5 bases at J, with 14 bases between. The length of the CDR3 is 15 residues. CDR3 sequence: CASSQGGQGEYGYTF. CDR3 DNA: TGCGCCAGCAGCCAAGGGGGACAAGGAGAATATGGCTACACCTTC.

This clonotype was seen a few times. V and J are TRBV14 and TRBJ2-1; unclear D gene. The germline V gene encodes CDR1 SGHDN and CDR2 FVKESK. This CDR3 comprises 14 residues. Deletions cut 3 bases from V and 5 bases from J, with 11 bases between. The CDR3 here is CASSHSIPNNEQFF. For the CDR3, the DNA is TGTGCCAGCAGCCATAGTATTCCCAACAATGAGCAGTTCTTC.

The chain has TRBV24-1 and TRBJ2-2; maybe TRBD1 (6 bases). The CDR3 is made up of 16 amino acids. Trimming took off 4 bases at V and 1 base at J, with 12 bases between the two ends. Per germline, CDR1 KGHDR and CDR2 SFDVKD. The CDR3 loop reads CATSDTTGLNTGELFF. The CDR3 DNA sequence: TGTGCCACCAGTGACACAACAGGGCTGAACACCGGGGAGCTGTTTTTT.

Only a few counts were recorded for this clonotype. V is TRBV6-2 or TRBV6-3 and J is TRBJ1-1, with D unresolved. Germline CDR1 MNHEY, CDR2 SVGEGT. V lost 8 bases and J lost 0, with 13 bases in between. This CDR3 comprises 14 residues. CDR3 in amino acids: CASGRTVMNTEAFF. The CDR3 nucleotides are TGTGCCAGCGGTAGGACTGTCATGAACACTGAAGCTTTCTTT.

This clonotype was observed a handful of times. The J gene is TRBJ1-5, the V gene TRBV6-6; no reliable D call. The CDR3 covers 15 residues. CDR1 and CDR2 (germline): MNHNY, SVGAGI (reference sequence). V lost 2 bases to trimming and J lost 5 bases, with 13 bases between them. The CDR3 sequence is CASSYGPNLDQPQHF. CDR3 coding DNA: TGTGCCAGCAGTTACGGACCGAATCTCGATCAGCCCCAGCATTTT.

This clonotype has more than one count but fewer than ten. This chain connects TRBV7-2 to TRBJ1-1, with TRBD1 as a possible D gene (5 bases). The CDR3 covers 13 residues. Germline loops: CDR1 SGHTA, CDR2 FQGNSA. V was trimmed by 5 bases and J by 8 bases, leaving 15 bases between them. CDR3 sequence (DNA): TGTGCCAGCAGCCTTAATAGGGGCCTCGAAGCTTTCTTT. It encodes CASSLNRGLEAFF.

This chain uses TRBV11-2 with TRBJ2-7; TRBD2 matches 8 bases. Losses at the gene ends were 6 bases for V and 3 bases for J; bases not matched to a gene: 7. The CDR3 consists of 14 residues. The germline gives CDR1 SGHAT, CDR2 FQNNGV. The CDR3 sequence: CASSRSGGHYEQYF. The CDR3 bases are TGTGCCAGCAGTCGAAGCGGGGGCCACTACGAGCAGTACTTC.

This clonotype has just a few counts. The chain carries TRBV6-5 and TRBJ2-3; TRBD2 matches 8 bases. V lost 6 bases, J lost 3 bases, and 5 bases stayed unmatched. The CDR3 has 14 residues. Germline CDR1 is MNHEY and CDR2 is SVGAGI. CDR3 in amino acids: CASSSRGVTDTQYF. In nucleotides, the CDR3 is TGTGCCAGCAGCTCGCGGGGGGTTACAGATACGCAGTATTTT.

This clonotype showed up just a few times. This chain links TRBV12-3 or TRBV12-4 with TRBJ2-7; D is unclear. V gave up 1 base and J gave up 5 bases, with 12 bases separating them. This CDR3 region has 14 residues. The CDR3 coding sequence is TGTGCCAGCAGTTTAGGGGCGGTGGGCCACGAGCAGTACTTC. Translating gives CASSLGAVGHEQYF.

This clonotype has just a few counts. The V call is TRBV12-3 or TRBV12-4, the J call TRBJ1-4, with D unresolved. V lost 4 bases to trimming and J lost 4 bases, with 13 bases between them. The CDR3 totals 15 residues. The CDR3 spells CASSSLRGFNEKLFF. The DNA for the CDR3 is TGTGCCAGCAGTTCACTACGGGGATTTAATGAAAAACTGTTTTTT.

The chain employs TRBV7-6 and TRBJ2-3, with TRBD1 as a possible D gene (5 bases). V lost 5 bases, J lost 4 bases, and 16 bases lay in between. This CDR3 comprises 15 residues. CDR1 and CDR2 from the germline V gene are SGHVS and FNYEAQ. CDR3 bases: TGTGCCAGCAGCCCACTTAGGGGCAGGGCAGATACGCAGTATTTT. Its protein is CASSPLRGRADTQYF.

V gene TRBV6-5 combines with J gene TRBJ2-1; D uncertain. Germline CDR1 reads MNHEY; CDR2 reads SVGAGI. The germline V and J ends were trimmed by 0 bases and 10 bases, with 10 bases remaining between them. The CDR3 consists of 13 residues. Written as DNA, the CDR3 is TGTGCCAGCAGTTACTCGATGATCTTAGAGCAGTTCTTC. Protein sequence: CASSYSMILEQFF.

DNA of the CDR3: TGTGCCAGCAGTGATCGGACAGCCATCTTCAACACTGAAGCTTTCTTT. This translates into CASSDRTAIFNTEAFF. This rearrangement joins TRBV6-1 to TRBJ1-1; possibly TRBD1 for D (6 bases). The CDR3 is 16 amino acids. The germline V gene has CDR1 MNHNS and CDR2 SASEGT. Trimming left V 3 bases short and J 2 bases short, with 16 bases between.

There are a few counts of this clonotype. The chain recombines TRBV7-2 with TRBJ2-1; D is unclear. CDR3 length equals 13 residues. Germline lookup yields CDR1 SGHTA and CDR2 FQGNSA. V dropped 1 base and J dropped 2 bases, with 3 bases sitting between them. The CDR3 loop is CASSLGAYNEQFF. CDR3 sequence (DNA): TGTGCCAGCAGCTTAGGTGCCTACAATGAGCAGTTCTTC.

This clonotype was found a few times. The CDR3 here is CASSLEGSGQGSSQFF. In DNA form, the CDR3 reads TGTGCCAGCAGCTTAGAGGGGAGTGGACAGGGAAGTTCCCAGTTCTTC. The rearrangement uses TRBV11-2 and TRBJ2-1, with 8 bases fitting TRBD1. V dropped 0 bases and J dropped 13; count of bases not matched to a gene: 14. This CDR3 region has 16 residues. Germline loops: CDR1 SGHAT, CDR2 FQNNGV.

This chain uses TRBV7-2 with TRBJ1-1, with 11 positions matching TRBD1. The CDR3 extends over 14 amino acids. With V trimmed by 0 bases and J by 7 bases, 1 base remained unmatched. Germline CDR1 is SGHTA and CDR2 is FQGNSA. CDR3 amino acids: CASSLAGQGVEAFF. DNA of the CDR3: TGTGCCAGCAGCTTAGCGGGACAGGGGGTTGAAGCTTTCTTT.

The sample holds a few counts of this clonotype. The chain employs TRBV6-2 or TRBV6-3 and TRBJ2-7; TRBD1 matches at 8 bases. Germline assignment: CDR1 MNHEY and CDR2 SVGEGT. CDR3 length equals 13 residues. V was clipped by 3 bases and J by 7 bases; unmatched bases: 5. This CDR3 reads CASSYTTGVEQYF. CDR3 bases: TGTGCCAGCAGTTATACGACAGGGGTGGAGCAGTACTTC.

The genes are TRBV6-2 or TRBV6-3 and TRBJ2-2; the match to TRBD2 covers 7 bases. Trimming at V came to 4 bases and at J to 4 bases, leaving 9 bases not matched to a gene. The CDR3 is 16 residues long. Germline V CDR1 and CDR2: MNHEY, SVGEGT. CDR3 loop: CASSFLGGGTTGELFF. The CDR3 DNA reads as TGTGCCAGCAGTTTTCTTGGCGGGGGTACCACCGGGGAGCTGTTTTTT.

This clonotype was recorded many times. The chain carries TRBV27 and TRBJ1-2; D not certain. The CDR3 sequence is 18 residues long. The ends were cut back, 2 bases at V and 3 bases at J, with 22 bases in the middle. Looked up from germline, CDR1 is MNHEY and CDR2 is SMNVEV (reference sequence). The CDR3, as DNA: TGTGCCAGCAGTTTAATCTCCCTGACCCCCCGGAACTACTATGGCTACACCTTC. As protein: CASSLISLTPRNYYGYTF.